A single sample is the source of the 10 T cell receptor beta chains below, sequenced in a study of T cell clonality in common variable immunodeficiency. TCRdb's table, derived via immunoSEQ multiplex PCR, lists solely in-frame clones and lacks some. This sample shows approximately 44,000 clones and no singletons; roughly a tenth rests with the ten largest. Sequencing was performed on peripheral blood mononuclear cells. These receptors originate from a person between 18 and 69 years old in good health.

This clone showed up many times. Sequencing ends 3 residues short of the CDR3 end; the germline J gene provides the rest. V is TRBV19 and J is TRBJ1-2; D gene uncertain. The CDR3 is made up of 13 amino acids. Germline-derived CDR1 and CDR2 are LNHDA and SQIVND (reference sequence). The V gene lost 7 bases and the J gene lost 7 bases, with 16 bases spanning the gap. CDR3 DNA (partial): TGTGCCAGTACCCCGTGGCTGAGAGGTGGC. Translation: CASTPWLRGG. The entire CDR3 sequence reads CASTPWLRGGYTF.

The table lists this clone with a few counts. CDR3 residues: CSARGTSGRLDTQYF. The covered CDR3 bases are TGCAGTGCTAGGGGGACTAGCGGGAGGTTGGATACG. The chain has TRBV20-1 and TRBJ2-3; 15 positions agree with TRBD2. Read data end 3 residues before the CDR3 end; the end is taken from the germline J gene. The germline V gene encodes CDR1 DFQATT and CDR2 SNEGSKA (reference sequence). This CDR3 is built from 15 residues. V shed 3 bases and J 6 bases; nucleotides not matched to a gene: 4.

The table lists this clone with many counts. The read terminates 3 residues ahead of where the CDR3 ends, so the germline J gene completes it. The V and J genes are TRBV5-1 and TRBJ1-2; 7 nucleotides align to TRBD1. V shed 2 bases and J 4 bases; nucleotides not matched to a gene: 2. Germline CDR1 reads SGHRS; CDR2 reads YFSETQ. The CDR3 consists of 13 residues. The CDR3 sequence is CASSLTGAYGYTF. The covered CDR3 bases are TGCGCCAGCAGCTTAACAGGGGCCTATGGC.

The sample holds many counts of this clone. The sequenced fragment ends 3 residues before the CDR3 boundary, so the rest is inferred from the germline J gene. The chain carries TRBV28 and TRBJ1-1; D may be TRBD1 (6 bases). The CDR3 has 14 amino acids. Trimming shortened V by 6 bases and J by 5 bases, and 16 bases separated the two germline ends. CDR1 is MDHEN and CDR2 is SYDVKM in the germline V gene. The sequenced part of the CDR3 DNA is TGTGCCAGCAGGGTCCGGGGGGCGAAGACTGAA. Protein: CASRVRGAKTE. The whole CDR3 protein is CASRVRGAKTEAFF.

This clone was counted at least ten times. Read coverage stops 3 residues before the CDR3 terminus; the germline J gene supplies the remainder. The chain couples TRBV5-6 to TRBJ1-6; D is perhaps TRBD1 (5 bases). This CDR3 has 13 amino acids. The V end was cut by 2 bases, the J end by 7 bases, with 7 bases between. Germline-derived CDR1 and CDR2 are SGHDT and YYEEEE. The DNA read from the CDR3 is TGTGCCAGCAGCTTAGGGGTAAATTCACCC. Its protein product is CASSLGVNSP. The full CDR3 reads CASSLGVNSPLHF. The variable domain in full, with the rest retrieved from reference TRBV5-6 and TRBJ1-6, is DAGVTQSPTHLIKTRGQQVTLRCSPKSGHDTVSWYQQALGQGPQFIFQYYEEEERQRGNFPDRFSGHQFPNYSSELNVNALLLGDSALYLCASSLGVNSPLHFGNGTRLTVT.

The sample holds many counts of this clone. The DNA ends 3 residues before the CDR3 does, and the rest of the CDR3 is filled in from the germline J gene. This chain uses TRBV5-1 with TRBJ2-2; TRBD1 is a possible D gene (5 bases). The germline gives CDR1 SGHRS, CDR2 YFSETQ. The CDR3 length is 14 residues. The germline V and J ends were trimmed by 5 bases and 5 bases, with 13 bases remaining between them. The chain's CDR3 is CASSRGMETGELFF. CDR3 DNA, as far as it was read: TGCGCCAGCAGTAGGGGAATGGAGACCGGGGAG.

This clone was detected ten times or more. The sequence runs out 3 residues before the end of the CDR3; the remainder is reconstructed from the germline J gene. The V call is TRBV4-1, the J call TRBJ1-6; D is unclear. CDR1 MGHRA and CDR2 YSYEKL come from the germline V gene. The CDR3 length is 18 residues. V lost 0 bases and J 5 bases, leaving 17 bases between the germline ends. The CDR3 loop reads CASSQDHDPRKHNSPLHF. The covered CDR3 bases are TGCGCCAGCAGCCAAGATCATGACCCTAGGAAGCATAATTCACCC.

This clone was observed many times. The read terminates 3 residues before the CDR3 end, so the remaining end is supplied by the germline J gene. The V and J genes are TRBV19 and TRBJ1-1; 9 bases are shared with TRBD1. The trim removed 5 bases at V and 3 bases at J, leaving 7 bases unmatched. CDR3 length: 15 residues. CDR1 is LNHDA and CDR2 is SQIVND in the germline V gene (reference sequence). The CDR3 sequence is CASSLLTGGYTEAFF. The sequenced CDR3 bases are TGTGCCAGTAGTCTCCTGACAGGGGGGTACACTGAA.

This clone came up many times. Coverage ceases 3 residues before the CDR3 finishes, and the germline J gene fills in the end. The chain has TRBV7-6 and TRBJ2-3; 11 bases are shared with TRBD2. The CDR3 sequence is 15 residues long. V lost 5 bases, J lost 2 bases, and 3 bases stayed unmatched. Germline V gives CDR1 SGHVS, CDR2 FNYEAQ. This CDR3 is CASSPLAGDTDTQYF. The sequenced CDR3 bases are TGTGCCAGCAGCCCACTAGCGGGGGACACAGATACG.

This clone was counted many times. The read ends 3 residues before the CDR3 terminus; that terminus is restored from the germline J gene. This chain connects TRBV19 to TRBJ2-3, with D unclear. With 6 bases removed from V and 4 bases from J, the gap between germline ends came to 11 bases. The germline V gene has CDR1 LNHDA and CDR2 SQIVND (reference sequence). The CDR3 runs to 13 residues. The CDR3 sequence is CASRVRSADTQYF. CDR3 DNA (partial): TGTGCCAGTAGAGTCCGGTCCGCAGATACG. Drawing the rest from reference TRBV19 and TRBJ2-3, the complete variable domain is DGGITQSPKYLFRKEGQNVTLSCEQNLNHDAMYWYRQDPGQGLRLIYYSQIVNDFQKGDIAEGYSVSREKKESFPLTVTSAQKNPTAFYLCASRVRSADTQYFGPGTRLTVL.